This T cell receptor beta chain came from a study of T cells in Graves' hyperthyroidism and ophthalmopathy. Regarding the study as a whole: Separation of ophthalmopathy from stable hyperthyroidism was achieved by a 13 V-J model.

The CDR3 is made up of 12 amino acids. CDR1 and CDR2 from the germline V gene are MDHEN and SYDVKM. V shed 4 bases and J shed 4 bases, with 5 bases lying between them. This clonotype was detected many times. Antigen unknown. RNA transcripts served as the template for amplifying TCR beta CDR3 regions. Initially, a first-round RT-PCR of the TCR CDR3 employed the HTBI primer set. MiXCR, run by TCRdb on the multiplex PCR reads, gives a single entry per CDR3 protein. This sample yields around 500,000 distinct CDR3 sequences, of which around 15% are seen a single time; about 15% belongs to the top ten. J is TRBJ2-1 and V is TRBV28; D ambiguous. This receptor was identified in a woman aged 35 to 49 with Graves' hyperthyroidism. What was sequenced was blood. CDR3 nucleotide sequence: TGTGCCAGCAGTTGGTTTTACAATGAGCAGTTCTTC. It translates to CASSWFYNEQFF.